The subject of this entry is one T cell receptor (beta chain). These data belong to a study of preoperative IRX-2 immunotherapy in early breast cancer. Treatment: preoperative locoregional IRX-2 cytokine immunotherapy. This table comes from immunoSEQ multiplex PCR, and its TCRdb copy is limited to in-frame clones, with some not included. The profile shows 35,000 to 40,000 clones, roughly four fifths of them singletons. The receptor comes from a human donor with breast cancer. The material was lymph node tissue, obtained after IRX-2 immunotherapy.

For the CDR3, the DNA is TGTGCCAGCACCACTCAGGACAGGGGATATAATTCACCCCTCCACTTT. Protein: CASTTQDRGYNSPLHF. The rearrangement uses TRBV7-6 and TRBJ1-6, with TRBD1 identical over 9 bases. With 7 bases clipped from V and 4 bases from J, the junction kept 8 bases outside the gene matches. Germline CDR1 is SGHVS and CDR2 is FNYEAQ. The CDR3 is 16 residues long.